The entry that follows covers one T cell receptor (beta chain) sequence. Antigen: not known. This entry belongs to a study of Ad26.COV2.S vaccination and SARS-CoV-2 variants. Study-wide background: Donor was in the COV1001 Ad26.COV2.S trial arm. Study conclusions and caveats: It was reported that spike-specific CD8+ and CD4+ T cell responses were substantially broad after vaccination.

V lost 5 bases and J 0 bases, leaving 10 bases between the germline ends. The V gene's germline CDR1 is MDHEN and CDR2 SYDVKM. CDR3 length equals 14 residues. Treatment denoted: some 20 received Ad26.COV2.S at low or high dose, single or two shots; five or six received placebo; per-sample allocation not given. The samples were gathered on day 63 after the first injection of vaccine or placebo. Expression of Wuhan-strain SARS-CoV-2 spike came from the Ad26 vector that formed the vaccine. Profiling relied on immunoSEQ multiplex PCR, and the TCRdb table lists in-frame clones only, not all of them. This table has around 450,000 clones, 80% to 95% appearing once.

This sample comprised peripheral blood, obtained in a trial of Ad26.COV2.S vaccine versus placebo. The chain uses TRBV28 and TRBJ1-2; D is unresolved. The sequence was collected from a person between 18 and 65 years old who received the Ad26.COV2.S COVID-19 vaccine or a placebo. The CDR3, as DNA: TGTGCCAGCAGTGTAAGTGGGGCTAACTATGGCTACACCTTC. As protein: CASSVSGANYGYTF.